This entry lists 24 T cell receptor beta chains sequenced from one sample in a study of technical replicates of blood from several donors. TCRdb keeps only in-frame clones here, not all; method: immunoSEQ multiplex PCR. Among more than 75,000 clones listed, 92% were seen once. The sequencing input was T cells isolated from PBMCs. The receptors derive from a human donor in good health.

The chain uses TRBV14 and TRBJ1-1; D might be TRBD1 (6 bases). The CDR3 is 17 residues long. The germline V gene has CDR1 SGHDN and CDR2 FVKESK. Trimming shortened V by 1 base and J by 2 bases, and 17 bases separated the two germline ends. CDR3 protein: CASSQVEQGRGNTEAFF. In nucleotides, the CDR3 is TGTGCCAGCAGCCAAGTTGAACAGGGAAGGGGAAACACTGAAGCTTTCTTT.

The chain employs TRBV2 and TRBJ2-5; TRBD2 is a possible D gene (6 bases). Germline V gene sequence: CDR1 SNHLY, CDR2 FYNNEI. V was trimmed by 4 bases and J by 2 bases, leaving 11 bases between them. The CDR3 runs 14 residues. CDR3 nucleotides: TGTGCCAGCAGTGCCCTGGGACTTCAAGAGACCCAGTACTTC. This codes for CASSALGLQETQYF.

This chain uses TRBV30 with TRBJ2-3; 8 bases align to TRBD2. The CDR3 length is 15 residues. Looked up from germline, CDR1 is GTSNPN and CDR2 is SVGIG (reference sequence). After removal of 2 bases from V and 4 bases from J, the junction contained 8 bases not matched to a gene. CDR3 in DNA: TGTGCCTGGAGTCCCGGCCTTAGCGGGGCAGATACGCAGTATTTT. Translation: CAWSPGLSGADTQYF.

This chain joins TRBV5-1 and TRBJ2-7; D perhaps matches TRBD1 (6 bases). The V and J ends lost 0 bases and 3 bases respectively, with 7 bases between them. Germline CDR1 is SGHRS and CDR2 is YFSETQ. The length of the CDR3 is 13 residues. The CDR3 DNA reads TGCGCCAGCAGCTTGGCACAGGGCTACGAGCAGTACTTC. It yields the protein CASSLAQGYEQYF. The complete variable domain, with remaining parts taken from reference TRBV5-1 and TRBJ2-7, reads KAGVTQTPRYLIKTRGQQVTLSCSPISGHRSVSWYQQTPGQGLQFLFEYFSETQRNKGNFPGRFSGRQFSNSRSEMNVSTLELGDSALYLCASSLAQGYEQYFGPGTRLTVT.

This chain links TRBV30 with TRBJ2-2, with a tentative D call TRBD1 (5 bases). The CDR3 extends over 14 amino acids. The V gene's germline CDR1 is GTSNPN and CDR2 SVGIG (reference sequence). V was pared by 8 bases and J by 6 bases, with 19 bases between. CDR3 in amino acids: CAGMGRRSAGELFF. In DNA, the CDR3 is TGTGCCGGAATGGGGCGACGTTCGGCCGGGGAGCTGTTTTTT.

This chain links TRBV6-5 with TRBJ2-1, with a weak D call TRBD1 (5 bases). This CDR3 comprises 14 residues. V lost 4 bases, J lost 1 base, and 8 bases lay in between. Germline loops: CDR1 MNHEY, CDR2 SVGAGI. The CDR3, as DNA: TGTGCCAGCAGTTTTCGGACATCCTACAATGAGCAGTTCTTC. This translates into CASSFRTSYNEQFF.

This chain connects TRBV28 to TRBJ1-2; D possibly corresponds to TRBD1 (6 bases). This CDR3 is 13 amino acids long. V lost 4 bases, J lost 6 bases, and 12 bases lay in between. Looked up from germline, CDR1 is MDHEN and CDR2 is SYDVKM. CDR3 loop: CASSSTQGNGYTF. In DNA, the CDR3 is TGTGCCAGCAGTTCGACCCAGGGGAATGGCTACACCTTC.

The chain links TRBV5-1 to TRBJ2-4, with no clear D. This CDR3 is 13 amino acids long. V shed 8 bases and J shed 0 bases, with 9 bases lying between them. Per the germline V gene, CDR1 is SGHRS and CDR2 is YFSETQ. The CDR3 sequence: CASSTEAKNIQYF. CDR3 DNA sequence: TGCGCCAGTTCTACAGAAGCCAAAAACATTCAGTACTTC.

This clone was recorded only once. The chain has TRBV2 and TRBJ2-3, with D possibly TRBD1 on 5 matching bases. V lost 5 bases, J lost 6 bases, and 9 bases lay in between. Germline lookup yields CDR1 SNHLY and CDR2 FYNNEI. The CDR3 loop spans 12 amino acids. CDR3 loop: CASSSGIDTQYF. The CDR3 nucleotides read TGTGCCAGCAGTTCAGGGATTGATACGCAGTATTTT.

The CDR3 reads CASSVASGGYGYTF. CDR3 coding DNA: TGTGCCAGCAGCGTAGCTAGCGGGGGATATGGCTACACCTTC. The chain combines TRBV9 with TRBJ1-2; D possibly corresponds to TRBD1 (5 bases). The germline V and J ends were trimmed by 0 bases and 5 bases, with 11 bases remaining between them. From germline, CDR1 is SGDLS and CDR2 YYNGEE. CDR3 length: 14 amino acids.

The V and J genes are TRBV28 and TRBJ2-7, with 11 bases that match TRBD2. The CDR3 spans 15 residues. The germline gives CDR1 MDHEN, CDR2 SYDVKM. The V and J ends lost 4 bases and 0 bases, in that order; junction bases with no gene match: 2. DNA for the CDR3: TGTGCCAGCAGTTCGCTAGCGGGAGGCTCCTACGAGCAGTACTTC. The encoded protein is CASSSLAGGSYEQYF.

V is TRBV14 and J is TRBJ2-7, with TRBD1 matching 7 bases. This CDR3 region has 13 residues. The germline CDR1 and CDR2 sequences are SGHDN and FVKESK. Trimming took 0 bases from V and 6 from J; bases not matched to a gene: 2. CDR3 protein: CASSQETGVEQYF. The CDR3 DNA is TGTGCCAGCAGCCAAGAAACAGGGGTCGAGCAGTACTTC.

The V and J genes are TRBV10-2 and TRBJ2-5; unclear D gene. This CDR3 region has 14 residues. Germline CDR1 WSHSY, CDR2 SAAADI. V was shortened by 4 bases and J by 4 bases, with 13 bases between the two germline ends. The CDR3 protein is CASSAVVFSETQYF. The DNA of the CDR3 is TGCGCCAGCAGTGCCGTAGTTTTCTCAGAGACCCAGTACTTC.

CDR3 sequence (DNA): TGTGCCAGCAGTTCCTCCTGGGACAGGGGGCGTAGTGGCTACACCTTC. It is translated as CASSSSWDRGRSGYTF. The chain joins TRBV27 to TRBJ1-2, with 12 bases aligning to TRBD1. CDR3 length: 16 amino acids. Trimming at V came to 4 bases and at J to 7 bases, leaving 10 bases not matched to a gene. Germline-derived CDR1 and CDR2 are MNHEY and SMNVEV (reference sequence).

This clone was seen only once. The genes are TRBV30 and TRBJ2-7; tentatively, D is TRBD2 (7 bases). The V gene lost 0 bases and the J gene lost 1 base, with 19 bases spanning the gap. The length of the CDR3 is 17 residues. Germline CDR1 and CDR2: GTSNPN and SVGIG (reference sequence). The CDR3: CAWSVRATGRGSYEQYF. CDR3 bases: TGTGCCTGGAGTGTACGGGCAACAGGGAGGGGTTCCTACGAGCAGTACTTC.

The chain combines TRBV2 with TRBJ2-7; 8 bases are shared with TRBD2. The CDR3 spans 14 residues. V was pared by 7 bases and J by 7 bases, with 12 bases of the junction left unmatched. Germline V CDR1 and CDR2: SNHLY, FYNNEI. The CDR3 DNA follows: TGTGCCAGCACGGGAGGGGTCCTCGGGGGTGAGCAGTACTTC. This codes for CASTGGVLGGEQYF.

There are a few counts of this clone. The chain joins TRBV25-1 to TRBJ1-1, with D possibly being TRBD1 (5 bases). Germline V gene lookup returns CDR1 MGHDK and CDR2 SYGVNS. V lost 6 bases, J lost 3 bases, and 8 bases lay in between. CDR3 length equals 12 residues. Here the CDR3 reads CASRGGDTEAFF. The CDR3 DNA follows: TGTGCCAGCAGGGGGGGTGACACTGAAGCTTTCTTT.

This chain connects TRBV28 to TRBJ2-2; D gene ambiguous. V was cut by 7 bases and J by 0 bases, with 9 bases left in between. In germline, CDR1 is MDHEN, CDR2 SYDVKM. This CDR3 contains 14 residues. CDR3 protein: CASNGQSNTGELFF. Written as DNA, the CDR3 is TGTGCCAGCAATGGGCAGTCGAACACCGGGGAGCTGTTTTTT.

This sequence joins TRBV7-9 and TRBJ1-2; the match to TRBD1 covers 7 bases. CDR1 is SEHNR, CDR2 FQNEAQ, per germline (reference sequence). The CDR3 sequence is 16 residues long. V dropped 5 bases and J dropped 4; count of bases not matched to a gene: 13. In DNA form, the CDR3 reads TGTGCCAGCAGCATATCGACGGAGGGGGCTTTCTATGGCTACACCTTC. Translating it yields CASSISTEGAFYGYTF. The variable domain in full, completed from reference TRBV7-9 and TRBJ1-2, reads DTGVSQNPRHKITKRGQNVTFRCDPISEHNRLYWYRQTLGQGPEFLTYFQNEAQLEKSRLLSDRFSAERPKGSFSTLEIQRTEQGDSAMYLCASSISTEGAFYGYTFGSGTRLTVV.

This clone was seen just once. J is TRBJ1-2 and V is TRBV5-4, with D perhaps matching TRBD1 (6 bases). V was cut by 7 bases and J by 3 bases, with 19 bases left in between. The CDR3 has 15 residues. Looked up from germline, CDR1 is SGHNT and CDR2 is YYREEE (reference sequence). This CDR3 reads CASWEAGVGDYGYTF. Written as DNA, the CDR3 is TGTGCCAGCTGGGAAGCAGGGGTAGGCGACTATGGCTACACCTTC.

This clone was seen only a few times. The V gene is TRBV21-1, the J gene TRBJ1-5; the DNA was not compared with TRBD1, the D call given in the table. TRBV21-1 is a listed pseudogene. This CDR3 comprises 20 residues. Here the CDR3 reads CASSMSMEVVGQTQRQPQHF. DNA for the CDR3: TGTGCCAGCAGCATGAGTATGGAGGTTGTGGGACAAACGCAGCGGCAGCCCCAGCATTTT.

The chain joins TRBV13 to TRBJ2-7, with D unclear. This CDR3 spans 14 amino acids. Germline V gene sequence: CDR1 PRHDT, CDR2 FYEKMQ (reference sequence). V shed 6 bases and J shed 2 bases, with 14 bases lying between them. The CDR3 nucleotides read TGTGCCAGCAGTCTCGCCGGGTCCACCTACGAGCAGTACTTC. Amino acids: CASSLAGSTYEQYF. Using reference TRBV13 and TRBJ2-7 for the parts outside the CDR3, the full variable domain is AAGVIQSPRHLIKEKRETATLKCYPIPRHDTVYWYQQGPGQDPQFLISFYEKMQSDKGSIPDRFSAQQFSDYHSELNMSSLELGDSALYFCASSLAGSTYEQYFGPGTRLTVT.

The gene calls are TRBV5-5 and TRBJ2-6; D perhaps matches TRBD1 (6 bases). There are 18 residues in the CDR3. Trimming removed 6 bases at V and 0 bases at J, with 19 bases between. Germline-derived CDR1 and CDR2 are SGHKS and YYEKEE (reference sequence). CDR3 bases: TGTGCCAGCACCCCCCGGGACAAAACTTTCTCTGGGGCCAACGTCCTGACTTTC. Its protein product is CASTPRDKTFSGANVLTF.

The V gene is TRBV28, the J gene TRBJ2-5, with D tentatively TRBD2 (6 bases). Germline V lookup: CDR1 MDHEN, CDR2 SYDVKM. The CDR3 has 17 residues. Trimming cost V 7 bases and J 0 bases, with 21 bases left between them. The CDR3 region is CASIPIAIGGNQETQYF. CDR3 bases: TGTGCCAGCATCCCCATAGCGATTGGGGGGAACCAAGAGACCCAGTACTTC. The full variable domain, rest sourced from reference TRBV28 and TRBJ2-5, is DVKVTQSSRYLVKRTGEKVFLECVQDMDHENMFWYRQDPGLGLRLIYFSYDVKMKEKGDIPEGYSVSREKKERFSLILESASTNQTSMYLCASIPIAIGGNQETQYFGPGTRLLVL.